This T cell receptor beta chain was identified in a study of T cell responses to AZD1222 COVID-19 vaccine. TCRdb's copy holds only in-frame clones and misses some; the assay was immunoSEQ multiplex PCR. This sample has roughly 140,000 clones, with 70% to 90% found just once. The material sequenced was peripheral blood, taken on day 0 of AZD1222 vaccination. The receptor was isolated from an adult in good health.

The CDR3 region is CASSGTGDTEAFF. CDR3 DNA sequence: TGTGCCAGCTCCGGGACAGGCGACACTGAAGCTTTCTTT. The chain uses TRBV18 and TRBJ1-1; TRBD1 matches at 8 bases. The V and J ends lost 6 bases and 3 bases, in that order; junction bases with no gene match: 3. The CDR3 has 13 amino acids. Germline V gene data show CDR1 as KGHSH and CDR2 as LQKENI.